Following are 23 T cell receptor beta chains from one sample sequenced in a study of T cell responses to AZD1222 COVID-19 vaccine. The method was immunoSEQ multiplex PCR; TCRdb's version includes in-frame clones alone and lacks a portion of them. The table shows roughly 180,000 clones, with 90% to 95% occurring only once. The specimen comprised peripheral blood, sampled 28 days after the second dose of the MenACWY control vaccine. The receptor source for this set is an adult who received the MenACWY meningococcal vaccine as a control.

The V call is TRBV6-2 or TRBV6-3, the J call TRBJ1-1; no clear D. Germline V gene lookup returns CDR1 MNHEY and CDR2 SVGEGT. V gave up 5 bases and J gave up 4 bases, with 11 bases separating them. CDR3 length: 13 residues. The CDR3 loop reads CASSPVLATEAFF. The CDR3 DNA follows: TGTGCCAGCAGTCCCGTATTGGCCACTGAAGCTTTCTTT.

The rearrangement links TRBV28 to TRBJ1-2, with 8 bases aligning to TRBD1. V gave up 1 base and J gave up 6 bases; unmatched junction bases: 10. Germline values: CDR1 MDHEN, CDR2 SYDVKM. CDR3 length equals 16 residues. The CDR3 region has the DNA TGTGCCAGCAGTTTATTTGCGACAGGGGAAGGGCATGGCTACACCTTC. The encoded protein is CASSLFATGEGHGYTF.

The chain uses TRBV7-9 and TRBJ1-2; D unresolved. Germline V gene lookup returns CDR1 SEHNR and CDR2 FQNEAQ (reference sequence). The CDR3 runs 14 residues. V was shortened by 5 bases and J by 7 bases, with 17 bases between the two germline ends. CDR3 sequence (DNA): TGTGCCAGCAGCAGGGTTGAATTTGTGAGTGGCTACACCTTC. This translates into CASSRVEFVSGYTF.

This clone occurred once. The rearrangement joins TRBV5-1 to TRBJ1-1, with D maybe TRBD1 (5 bases). Germline CDR1 is SGHRS and CDR2 is YFSETQ. Trimming left V 4 bases short and J 1 base short, with 8 bases between. The CDR3 has 13 residues. CDR3 in amino acids: CASSRGGNTEAFF. The DNA of the CDR3 is TGCGCCAGCAGCCGTGGGGGGAACACTGAAGCTTTCTTT.

The V call is TRBV5-1, the J call TRBJ1-1, with D unresolved. The CDR3 extends over 16 amino acids. The germline V and J ends were trimmed by 4 bases and 6 bases, with 22 bases remaining between them. CDR1 is SGHRS, CDR2 YFSETQ, per germline. As DNA, the CDR3 is TGCGCCAGCAGCCTAGAGGGTTTAGGGATTTTTGCTGAAGCTTTCTTT. This encodes CASSLEGLGIFAEAFF.

This chain joins TRBV30 and TRBJ1-1; D call uncertain. Germline V gene data show CDR1 as GTSNPN and CDR2 as SVGIG (reference sequence). This CDR3 has 12 amino acids. Trimming cost V 5 bases and J 5 bases, with 12 bases left between them. The CDR3 spells CAWGLLGTEAFF. The DNA of the CDR3 is TGTGCCTGGGGCCTTCTTGGTACTGAAGCTTTCTTT.

The chain employs TRBV5-5 and TRBJ1-2, with 9 bases that match TRBD1. Germline V gives CDR1 SGHKS, CDR2 YYEKEE (reference sequence). This CDR3 is 15 amino acids long. V was pared by 3 bases and J by 7 bases, with 10 bases of the junction left unmatched. CDR3 DNA: TGTGCCAGCAGCTATCAAACCGGGACAGGGTTTGGCTACACCTTC. Protein: CASSYQTGTGFGYTF.

The gene calls are TRBV4-1 and TRBJ1-5; no reliable D call. The CDR3 sequence is 13 residues long. Germline V gene sequence: CDR1 MGHRA, CDR2 YSYEKL. The V end was cut by 0 bases, the J end by 8 bases, with 8 bases between. DNA of the CDR3: TGCGCCAGCAGCCAAGACCCCGGGGAGCCCCAGCATTTT. Protein: CASSQDPGEPQHF.

The chain uses TRBV7-6 and TRBJ2-7; 10 bases fit TRBD2. V was pared by 5 bases and J by 6 bases, with 10 bases of the junction left unmatched. This CDR3 has 15 amino acids. Germline V gives CDR1 SGHVS, CDR2 FNYEAQ. CDR3 DNA sequence: TGTGCCAGCAGCCCCTCAGCGGGGGGGCCGGGCGAGCAGTACTTC. Translation: CASSPSAGGPGEQYF.

The chain employs TRBV5-1 and TRBJ1-1; possible D gene TRBD1, 6 bases. V was shortened by 2 bases and J by 2 bases, with 10 bases between the two germline ends. The germline CDR1 and CDR2 sequences are SGHRS and YFSETQ. The CDR3 length is 14 residues. The CDR3 sequence: CASSLWDTNTEAFF. DNA for the CDR3: TGCGCCAGCAGCTTATGGGACACAAACACTGAAGCTTTCTTT.

This clone appeared once. The rearrangement links TRBV18 to TRBJ1-2, with 8 nucleotides matching TRBD1. After removal of 2 bases from V and 6 bases from J, the junction contained 2 bases not matched to a gene. The germline V gene encodes CDR1 KGHSH and CDR2 LQKENI. This CDR3 spans 13 amino acids. This CDR3 is CASSPRGQDGYTF. The CDR3 DNA sequence: TGTGCCAGCTCACCAAGGGGACAGGATGGCTACACCTTC.

The V call is TRBV6-5, the J call TRBJ1-6; D uncertain. The CDR3 is 15 amino acids. The V gene lost 4 bases and the J gene lost 7 bases, with 14 bases spanning the gap. CDR1 and CDR2 (germline): MNHEY, SVGAGI. This CDR3 is CASSLRPLGNSPLHF. CDR3 nucleotide sequence: TGTGCCAGCAGTTTGCGCCCCCTTGGGAATTCACCCCTCCACTTT.

J is TRBJ2-5 and V is TRBV6-5; D is ambiguous. The V end lost 8 bases, the J end lost 2 bases, and 12 bases lay between the germline ends. Germline-derived CDR1 and CDR2 are MNHEY and SVGAGI. The CDR3 is made up of 13 amino acids. In DNA form, the CDR3 reads TGTGCCAGCTCGAGCCAGATACAAGAGACCCAGTACTTC. It encodes CASSSQIQETQYF.

V and J are TRBV7-2 and TRBJ2-7; 7 bases are a match to TRBD1. Germline V gene sequence: CDR1 SGHTA, CDR2 FQGNSA. Trimming at V came to 3 bases and at J to 6 bases, leaving 5 bases not matched to a gene. The CDR3 covers 13 residues. CDR3: CASSFQWDSEQYF. The CDR3 DNA is TGTGCCAGCAGCTTCCAATGGGACAGCGAGCAGTACTTC.

This clone was counted a single time. Different DNA sequences within this sample yield the same CDR3. The genes are TRBV28 and TRBJ1-5; D remains unclear. From germline, CDR1 is MDHEN and CDR2 SYDVKM. The V end was cut by 0 bases, the J end by 4 bases, with 4 bases between. This CDR3 contains 13 residues. CDR3 protein: CASSLWGNQPQHF. DNA of the CDR3: TGTGCCAGCAGTTTATGGGGTAATCAGCCCCAGCATTTT.

This chain connects TRBV3-1 (or the pseudogene TRBV3-2) to TRBJ2-3; D is ambiguous. The CDR3 is 12 residues long. Germline CDR1 LGHDT, CDR2 YNNKEL (reference sequence). V was shortened by 4 bases and J by 5 bases, with 7 bases between the two germline ends. The CDR3 reads CASSLQVDTQYF. CDR3 DNA: TGTGCCAGCAGCCTCCAGGTAGATACGCAGTATTTT.

The chain couples TRBV10-3 to TRBJ1-1; a possible D gene is TRBD1 (5 bases). Germline V gene data show CDR1 as ENHRY and CDR2 as SYGVKD. This CDR3 region has 12 residues. V lost 6 bases and J lost 11, with 16 bases in between. The CDR3 spells CAIREDRQRAFF. CDR3 sequence (DNA): TGTGCCATCAGAGAAGACAGACAGAGGGCTTTCTTT.

The V call is TRBV19, the J call TRBJ1-6, with D perhaps matching TRBD1 (6 bases). The CDR3 sequence is 14 residues long. Trimming took off 5 bases at V and 8 bases at J, with 13 bases between the two ends. Germline CDR1 is LNHDA and CDR2 is SQIVND (reference sequence). The CDR3 region is CASSEPGHYSPLHF. In nucleotides, the CDR3 is TGTGCCAGTAGTGAACCGGGACATTATTCACCCCTCCACTTT. The variable domain in full, with the rest retrieved from reference TRBV19 and TRBJ1-6, is DGGITQSPKYLFRKEGQNVTLSCEQNLNHDAMYWYRQDPGQGLRLIYYSQIVNDFQKGDIAEGYSVSREKKESFPLTVTSAQKNPTAFYLCASSEPGHYSPLHFGNGTRLTVT.

CDR3 nucleotides: TGTGCCACCAGTGATCCTCTAGATACGCAGTATTTT. It codes for CATSDPLDTQYF. The V and J genes are TRBV24-1 and TRBJ2-3; no clear D. The V gene's germline CDR1 is KGHDR and CDR2 SFDVKD. The CDR3 loop spans 12 amino acids. Deletions cut 3 bases from V and 5 bases from J, with 5 bases between.

The rearrangement uses TRBV28 and TRBJ2-4, with 10 bases identical to TRBD1. The germline V gene encodes CDR1 MDHEN and CDR2 SYDVKM. This CDR3 spans 16 amino acids. Trimming at V came to 4 bases and at J to 6 bases, leaving 9 bases not matched to a gene. CDR3 in DNA: TGTGCCAGCAGTTCGCTCGGGGACAGGGGTAGAAACATTCAGTACTTC. It translates to CASSSLGDRGRNIQYF.

The chain has TRBV19 and TRBJ2-3; 12 bases line up with TRBD1. The V segment lost 3 bases and the J segment 3 bases; nucleotides outside the gene matches: 4. This CDR3 has 16 amino acids. Per the germline V gene, CDR1 is LNHDA and CDR2 is SQIVND (reference sequence). CDR3: CASSMGTGGITDTQYF. CDR3 coding DNA: TGTGCCAGTAGTATGGGGACAGGGGGCATAACAGATACGCAGTATTTT.

The V and J genes are TRBV7-2 and TRBJ2-7; tentatively, D is TRBD2 (6 bases). CDR1 is SGHTA, CDR2 FQGNSA, per germline. The V and J ends lost 10 bases and 1 base respectively, with 8 bases between them. This CDR3 has 11 residues. The CDR3 sequence: CATGGSYEQYF. The CDR3 DNA reads as TGTGCCACCGGAGGGTCCTACGAGCAGTACTTC.

The rearrangement joins TRBV6-5 to TRBJ1-5; TRBD1 is a possible D gene (6 bases). Deletions cut 8 bases from V and 0 bases from J, with 14 bases between. The CDR3 covers 15 residues. In germline, CDR1 is MNHEY, CDR2 SVGAGI. CDR3 nucleotide sequence: TGTGCCAGCGTGGACAGTCTTTATAGCAATCAGCCCCAGCATTTT. This gives the protein CASVDSLYSNQPQHF.